This T cell receptor beta chain was identified during a study of regulatory T cells in long-lasting Graves disease. Time point meaning: newly diagnosed GD, antithyroid drugs for less than 3 months. Isolated PBMC RNA provided the starting material for the TCR library. The V gene's germline CDR1 is GTSNPN and CDR2 SVGIG (reference sequence). This CDR3 has 14 amino acids. Trimming stripped 0 bases from V and 3 bases from J, with 11 bases between. This clonotype occurred many times. Antigen specificity is unknown. With iRepertoire HTBI primers and Arm-PCR of CDR3 regions, TCR beta libraries were built. TCRdb used MiXCR to reprocess the multiplex PCR reads, holding one entry per CDR3 protein. Among 450,000 to 500,000 distinct CDR3 sequences listed, 15% to 20% were seen once. Study-wide points: Accuracy was possibly reduced by small sample size. Persistent disease preferred TRBV28, TRBJ1-2 and TRBJ2-5; new disease, TRBV20-1 and TRBJ2-1. Patients whose Graves' disease persisted exhibited lower TCR diversity than those newly diagnosed.

This sample was shared with a second study, whose subject was T cells in Graves' hyperthyroidism and ophthalmopathy.

Sequenced material: peripheral blood mononuclear cells (PBMCs), taken at new diagnosis, from a patient treated with antithyroid drugs. The chain employs TRBV30 and TRBJ1-2; D is unclear. The clonotype originates from a man aged 35 to 55 with Graves disease. This CDR3 is CAWSVFPSYYGYTF. CDR3 sequence (DNA): TGTGCCTGGAGTGTATTTCCTAGCTACTATGGCTACACCTTC.